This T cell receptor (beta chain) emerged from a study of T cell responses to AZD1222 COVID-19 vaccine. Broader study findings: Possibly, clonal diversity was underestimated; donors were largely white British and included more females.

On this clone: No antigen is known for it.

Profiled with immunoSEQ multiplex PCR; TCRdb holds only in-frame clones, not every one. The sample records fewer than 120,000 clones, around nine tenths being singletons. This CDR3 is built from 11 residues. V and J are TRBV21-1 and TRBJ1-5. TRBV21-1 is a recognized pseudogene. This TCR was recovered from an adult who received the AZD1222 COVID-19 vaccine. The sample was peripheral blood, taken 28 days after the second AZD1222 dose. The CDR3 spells CGPGGNQPQHF. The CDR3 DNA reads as TGCGGGCCGGGGGGCAATCAGCCCCAGCATTTT.